The source of this T cell receptor beta chain is a study of blood T cell repertoires in COVID-19. Overall study context: There were acute and convalescent COVID-19 samples, and they came from the United States, Italy and Spain. T cells, B-cell-depleted T cells, or PBMCs supplied cDNA or gDNA.

Original data processing: Estimates of nucleated cell counts were drawn from the amplification of reference gene primers. Produced via immunoSEQ multiplex PCR; TCRdb's table is partial and in-frame only. V and J calls and clone size follow that table, whereas D and trimming were derived from the DNA. The table records about 170,000 clones, about nine tenths of them present only once. V lost 8 bases and J 7 bases, leaving 9 bases between the germline ends. CDR1 is ENHRY, CDR2 SYGVKD, per germline. The CDR3 length is 12 residues. The sequencing sample was made of peripheral blood. The chain recombines TRBV10-3 with TRBJ1-6; a possible D gene is TRBD1 (6 bases). The TCR was taken from an older man with acute or convalescent COVID-19. CDR3 region: CAIRDNNSPLHF. DNA of the CDR3: TGTGCCATCCGGGACAACAATTCACCCCTCCACTTT.